This T cell receptor beta chain emerged from a study of cytomegalovirus exposure and HLA in healthy donors. General study results and limits: The CMV antigen specificity of a few CMV-associated chains was confirmed through in vitro analysis. Researchers counted around 180 TCR beta chains as cytomegalovirus-associated.

Regarding this clone: Antigen: not known.

The donors were part of the roughly 110-subject validation cohort, which stood apart from the approximately 700-subject first cohort. Only in-frame clones appear in the TCRdb table, and some are missing; sequencing was by immunoSEQ multiplex PCR. This sample has about 360,000 clones, with 75% to 90% found just once. Trimming shortened V by 1 base and J by 2 bases, and 12 bases separated the two germline ends. Germline V gives CDR1 LGHNA, CDR2 YNFKEQ. This CDR3 has 15 amino acids. Sequences were obtained from PBMCs. The chain has TRBV4-2 and TRBJ2-7; D ambiguous. This receptor was taken from a woman aged 18-29 years in good health and CMV-seronegative. DNA for the CDR3: TGTGCCAGCAGCCAAGTAACAGATCTCCCCTACGAGCAGTACTTC. Its protein is CASSQVTDLPYEQYF.